The 19 T cell receptor beta chains below were found in one sample sequenced in a study of beta chain features in type 1 diabetes. The antigens these receptors bind are not known. Study-wide findings and caveats: Among all four CD4+ subsets, Type 1 diabetes patients had TCRB CDR3s that were moderately but significantly shorter.

Reverse transcription of all isolated RNA meant that expressed TCRB transcripts were sequenced. Libraries were prepared by immunoSEQ multiplex PCR; TCRdb keeps only in-frame clonotypes and omits some of them. The data show about 300,000 clones, roughly 13% seen once. Sample: naive CD4+ T cells from blood. The receptor set was obtained from a woman in her late teens or twenties with type 1 diabetes.

In its sample, this clone was seen a few times. This chain joins TRBV2 and TRBJ2-7, with D possibly being TRBD2 (6 bases). The CDR3 covers 14 residues. Germline CDR1 reads SNHLY; CDR2 reads FYNNEI. The germline V and J ends were trimmed by 4 bases and 3 bases, with 13 bases remaining between them. In DNA form, the CDR3 reads TGTGCCAGCAGTGTGGGGGGACGGAACTACGAGCAGTACTTC. This encodes CASSVGGRNYEQYF.

Worth noting for this clone: The junction departs from germline at one end; a sequencing error may be responsible. The chain couples TRBV18 to TRBJ2-1, with 8 bases matching TRBD1. The CDR3 is made up of 16 amino acids. Germline CDR1 and CDR2: KGHSH and LQKENI. The CDR3 nucleotides read TGTGCCAGCTCATCGTCCGCGGGACAGGTGATCAGCGAGCTGTTCTTC. Amino acid sequence: CASSSSAGQVISELFF.

CDR3 residues: CASSPTTGTSGLYTQYF. CDR3 DNA sequence: TGTGCCAGCTCACCAACGACCGGGACTAGCGGCTTGTATACGCAGTATTTT. The rearrangement joins TRBV18 to TRBJ2-3, with 11 bases that match TRBD2. V shed 2 bases, J shed 7 bases, and the junction held 11 bases outside the gene matches. CDR3 length equals 17 residues. Germline values: CDR1 KGHSH, CDR2 LQKENI.

This clone has more than one count but fewer than ten. The V gene is TRBV5-4, the J gene TRBJ1-1, with 7 bases that match TRBD1. V shed 1 base, J shed 1 base, and the junction held 4 bases outside the gene matches. There are 15 residues in the CDR3. Germline values: CDR1 SGHNT, CDR2 YYREEE (reference sequence). The CDR3 here is CASSLLGQQNTEAFF. The DNA for the CDR3 is TGTGCCAGCAGCTTGCTGGGACAGCAGAACACTGAAGCTTTCTTT.

The chain has TRBV30 and TRBJ2-5; D not certain. V was shortened by 4 bases and J by 2 bases, with 11 bases between the two germline ends. Germline CDR1 is GTSNPN and CDR2 is SVGIG (reference sequence). The CDR3 has 13 amino acids. In nucleotides, the CDR3 is TGTGCCTGGACCCGCCTCTATCAAGAGACCCAGTACTTC. It codes for CAWTRLYQETQYF.

The chain is built from TRBV29-1 and TRBJ1-3, with D possibly matching TRBD1 (6 bases). Per germline, CDR1 SQVTM and CDR2 ANQGSEA. The CDR3 is 15 residues long. As DNA, the CDR3 is TGCACCGGACAGAGTACCTTAAGCTCTGGAAACACCATATATTTT. Its translation: CTGQSTLSSGNTIYF.

This clone occurred a few times. This rearrangement joins TRBV25-1 to TRBJ2-5; 7 positions agree with TRBD2. This CDR3 spans 14 amino acids. V dropped 5 bases and J dropped 6; count of bases not matched to a gene: 9. Germline values: CDR1 MGHDK, CDR2 SYGVNS. CDR3: CASSLETSTQTQYF. The CDR3 DNA is TGTGCCAGCAGTTTGGAGACTAGCACGCAGACCCAGTACTTC.

This chain connects TRBV20-1 to TRBJ2-7; the D is unclear. CDR3 length equals 11 residues. V was trimmed by 6 bases and J by 2 bases, leaving 8 bases between them. Germline CDR1 and CDR2: DFQATT and SNEGSKA (reference sequence). The CDR3 bases are TGCAGTGCCCCAGGAACCTACGAGCAGTACTTC. Translating gives CSAPGTYEQYF.

The chain is built from TRBV13 and TRBJ2-7; 7 bases agree with TRBD1. The CDR3 runs 15 residues. CDR1 is PRHDT and CDR2 is FYEKMQ in the germline V gene (reference sequence). The ends lost 6 bases at V and 2 bases at J; junction bases unmatched: 10. Written as DNA, the CDR3 is TGTGCCAGCAGGATCCTACAGGGACAGACCTACGAGCAGTACTTC. It yields the protein CASRILQGQTYEQYF.

The chain joins TRBV7-9 to TRBJ2-3; 9 nucleotides line up with TRBD2. In germline, CDR1 is SEHNR, CDR2 FQNEAQ (reference sequence). The V gene end was trimmed by 4 bases and the J gene end by 2 bases; junction bases not matched to a gene: 1. The CDR3 has 14 residues. DNA of the CDR3: TGTGCCAGCAGCTCTAGCGGGAACACAGATACGCAGTATTTT. As protein: CASSSSGNTDTQYF.

The chain employs TRBV7-8 and TRBJ2-7, with D tentatively TRBD2 (5 bases). Trimming took 5 bases from V and 6 from J, leaving 11 bases between them. The CDR3 has 12 residues. Germline V gene sequence: CDR1 SGHVS, CDR2 FQNEAQ. In DNA form, the CDR3 reads TGTGCCAGCAGCCATTCGGGGAGCGAGCAGTACGTC. Protein product: CASSHSGSEQYV.

The CDR3 region is CASSPEIYREAFF. CDR3 nucleotides: TGTGCCAGCAGTCCAGAAATTTACAGAGAAGCTTTCTTT. This chain uses TRBV27 with TRBJ1-1; D gene unclear. The germline CDR1 and CDR2 sequences are MNHEY and SMNVEV (reference sequence). With 5 bases removed from V and 8 bases from J, the gap between germline ends came to 15 bases. This CDR3 contains 13 residues.

This clone was seen a handful of times. The chain uses TRBV7-3 and TRBJ2-1; 9 bases match TRBD2. The V and J ends lost 6 bases and 9 bases, in that order; junction bases with no gene match: 9. Germline V gene data show CDR1 as SGHTA and CDR2 as FQGTGA. CDR3 size: 14 residues. CDR3 in DNA: TGTGCCAGCAGAGGCGCGGGAGGGTACGGTGAGCAGTTCTTC. It is translated as CASRGAGGYGEQFF.

A few counts support this clone. The chain combines TRBV27 with TRBJ2-1; tentatively, D is TRBD2 (6 bases). This CDR3 contains 18 residues. CDR1 MNHEY and CDR2 SMNVEV come from the germline V gene (reference sequence). V lost 3 bases to trimming and J lost 0 bases, with 18 bases between them. Here the CDR3 reads CASSFQTLAESSYNEQFF. The CDR3 coding sequence is TGTGCCAGCAGTTTCCAAACTTTAGCGGAGAGCTCCTACAATGAGCAGTTCTTC.

This clone showed up just a few times. This chain joins TRBV7-2 and TRBJ2-2; D might be TRBD2 (5 bases). V lost 1 base and J lost 5, with 11 bases in between. Per the germline V gene, CDR1 is SGHTA and CDR2 is FQGNSA. CDR3 size: 15 residues. Here the CDR3 DNA reads TGTGCCAGCAGCTTAGGAGGGCCCGGGACCGGGGAGCTGTTTTTT. This gives the protein CASSLGGPGTGELFF.

This clone turned up a few times. This chain uses TRBV7-2 with TRBJ2-7, with 7 bases fitting TRBD2. With 2 bases clipped from V and 1 base from J, the junction kept 5 bases outside the gene matches. Germline V CDR1 and CDR2: SGHTA, FQGNSA. The CDR3 has 15 residues. CDR3 sequence reads: CASSLTSVLSYEQYV. In nucleotides, the CDR3 is TGTGCCAGCAGCTTAACTAGCGTTCTTTCCTACGAGCAGTACGTC.

V gene TRBV7-2 combines with J gene TRBJ2-5; possibly TRBD1 for D (6 bases). Deletions cut 2 bases from V and 5 bases from J, with 15 bases between. Germline V gene data show CDR1 as SGHTA and CDR2 as FQGNSA. This CDR3 spans 15 amino acids. The CDR3: CASSLQTGGRETQYF. The CDR3 coding sequence is TGTGCCAGCAGCTTACAGACAGGTGGTAGGGAGACCCAGTACTTC.

The chain is built from TRBV28 and TRBJ2-7, with TRBD2 matching 8 bases. Losses at the gene ends were 3 bases for V and 0 bases for J; bases not matched to a gene: 4. The CDR3 length is 15 residues. Germline V gene sequence: CDR1 MDHEN, CDR2 SYDVKM. CDR3 sequence reads: CASSFAGGPSYEQYF. The CDR3 region has the DNA TGTGCCAGCAGTTTTGCGGGAGGCCCCTCCTACGAGCAGTACTTC.

The DNA for the CDR3 is TGTGCCAGCAGCTTGGCCGGGACTACCGGCGTAAATGAGCAGTTCTTC. This sequence encodes CASSLAGTTGVNEQFF. The chain is built from TRBV5-4 and TRBJ2-1; TRBD2 matches at 7 bases. Germline V gene data show CDR1 as SGHNT and CDR2 as YYREEE (reference sequence). The CDR3 is 16 amino acids. V lost 0 bases, J lost 7 bases, and 10 bases stayed unmatched.